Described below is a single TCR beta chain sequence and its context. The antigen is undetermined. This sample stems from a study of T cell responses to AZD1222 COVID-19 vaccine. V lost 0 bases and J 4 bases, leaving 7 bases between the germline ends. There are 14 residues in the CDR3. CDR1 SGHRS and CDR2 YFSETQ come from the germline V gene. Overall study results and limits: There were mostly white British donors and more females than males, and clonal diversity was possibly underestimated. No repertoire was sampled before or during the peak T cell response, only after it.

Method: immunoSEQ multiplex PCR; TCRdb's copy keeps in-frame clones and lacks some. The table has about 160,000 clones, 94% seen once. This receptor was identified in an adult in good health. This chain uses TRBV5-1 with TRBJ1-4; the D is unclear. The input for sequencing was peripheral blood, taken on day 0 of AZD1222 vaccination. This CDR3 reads CASSLGPVNEKLFF. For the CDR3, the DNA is TGCGCCAGCAGCTTGGGACCGGTTAATGAAAAACTGTTTTTT. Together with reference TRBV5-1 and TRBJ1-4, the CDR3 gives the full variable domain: KAGVTQTPRYLIKTRGQQVTLSCSPISGHRSVSWYQQTPGQGLQFLFEYFSETQRNKGNFPGRFSGRQFSNSRSEMNVSTLELGDSALYLCASSLGPVNEKLFFGSGTQLSVL.